Listed below are T cell receptor beta chains from one sample, sequenced in a study of blood T cell repertoires in COVID-19. Profiled with immunoSEQ multiplex PCR; TCRdb holds only in-frame clones, not every one. The profile covers around 300,000 clones, with 90% appearing a single time and under 1.1% taken by the ten largest. Sequenced sample: peripheral blood. The receptor source for this set is a woman in her thirties or forties with COVID-19, enrolled during active disease. The CDR3 runs from the conserved cysteine through the conserved F or W. The order of the fields is J gene, clone size, V gene, D gene, CDR3 DNA, CDR3 protein. A D gene is named only where the DNA matches it firmly. Rows may omit the clone size; those that give it use once, few, many or a size class.

j_call: TRBJ1-5
clone_size: NA
v_call: TRBV2
d_call: TRBD1
cdr3_nt: TGTGCCAGCAGTGAAGGCGGACAGGACAATCAGCCCCAGCATTTT
cdr3_aa: CASSEGGQDNQPQHF

j_call: TRBJ1-4
clone_size: many
v_call: TRBV3-1/TRBV3-2
d_call: NA
cdr3_nt: TGTGCCAGCAGGCTAGACACGGGTAGAGGGACTAATGAAAAACTGTTTTTT
cdr3_aa: CASRLDTGRGTNEKLFF

j_call: TRBJ1-4
clone_size: NA
v_call: TRBV28
d_call: TRBD1
cdr3_nt: TGTGCCAGCAGGTCGGGACAGGATGAAAAACTGTTTTTT
cdr3_aa: CASRSGQDEKLFF

j_call: TRBJ1-2
clone_size: NA
v_call: TRBV7-8
d_call: TRBD1
cdr3_nt: TGTGCCAGCAGCTTAGTAGGGACAGGAATTGGCGGCTACACCTTC
cdr3_aa: CASSLVGTGIGGYTF

j_call: TRBJ1-5
clone_size: once
v_call: TRBV6-6
d_call: TRBD1
cdr3_nt: TGTGCCAGCAGTGACGGGACAGTGAATCAGCCCCAGCATTTT
cdr3_aa: CASSDGTVNQPQHF

j_call: TRBJ1-1
clone_size: NA
v_call: TRBV11-2
d_call: NA
cdr3_nt: TGTGCCAGCCCAGCCAGGGGCACTGAAGCTTTCTTT
cdr3_aa: CASPARGTEAFF

j_call: TRBJ1-1
clone_size: NA
v_call: TRBV6-2/TRBV6-3
d_call: NA
cdr3_nt: TGTGCCAGCAGTCTCCTAGAGAACACTGAAGCTTTCTTT
cdr3_aa: CASSLLENTEAFF

j_call: TRBJ1-5
clone_size: NA
v_call: TRBV6-2/TRBV6-3
d_call: NA
cdr3_nt: TGTGCCAGCAGTTACTCGATTGGAGGAGGGTTTGGCCAGCCCCAGCATTTT
cdr3_aa: CASSYSIGGGFGQPQHF

j_call: TRBJ2-3
clone_size: NA
v_call: TRBV9
d_call: TRBD1
cdr3_nt: TGTGCCAGCAGCGAACACAGGGGTTCAGATACGCAGTATTTT
cdr3_aa: CASSEHRGSDTQYF

j_call: TRBJ1-2
clone_size: NA
v_call: TRBV6-2/TRBV6-3
d_call: TRBD1
cdr3_nt: TGTGCCAGCAGTTACAACGCAGGGGGCCCGCGGCTCGTCGGCTACACCTTC
cdr3_aa: CASSYNAGGPRLVGYTF

j_call: TRBJ2-3
clone_size: once
v_call: TRBV5-1
d_call: NA
cdr3_nt: TGCGCCAGCAGCTTGGACAGTACTAGCACAGATACGCAGTATTTT
cdr3_aa: CASSLDSTSTDTQYF

j_call: TRBJ1-1
clone_size: NA
v_call: TRBV7-2
d_call: TRBD1
cdr3_nt: TGTGCCAGCAGCCCTAGGGGGCGCGTTAGTTTTTTT
cdr3_aa: CASSPRGRVSFF

j_call: TRBJ1-2
clone_size: NA
v_call: TRBV7-2
d_call: NA
cdr3_nt: TGTGCCAGCAGCTTGAGGACACTCTATGGCTACACCTTC
cdr3_aa: CASSLRTLYGYTF

j_call: TRBJ2-1
clone_size: once
v_call: TRBV19
d_call: NA
cdr3_nt: TGTGCCAGTAGTCGAGCCTACAATGAGCAGTTCTTC
cdr3_aa: CASSRAYNEQFF

j_call: TRBJ1-2
clone_size: NA
v_call: TRBV28
d_call: NA
cdr3_nt: TGTGCCGGATACAGGATGGGCGGCTACACCTTC
cdr3_aa: CAGYRMGGYTF

j_call: TRBJ1-1
clone_size: NA
v_call: TRBV5-1
d_call: TRBD1
cdr3_nt: TGCGCCAGCAGCTTGGGCGGGACAGGGATCACTGAAGCTTTCTTT
cdr3_aa: CASSLGGTGITEAFF

j_call: TRBJ1-1
clone_size: NA
v_call: TRBV5-6
d_call: NA
cdr3_nt: TGTGCCAGCAGCCCGGTTCGAGGGTTGAACACTGAAGCTTTCTTT
cdr3_aa: CASSPVRGLNTEAFF

j_call: TRBJ1-6
clone_size: NA
v_call: TRBV4-2
d_call: NA
cdr3_nt: TGTGCCAGCAGCCTCCGACTGAAGACTGAAAATTCACCCCTCCACTTT
cdr3_aa: CASSLRLKTENSPLHF

j_call: TRBJ1-6
clone_size: few
v_call: TRBV11-2
d_call: NA
cdr3_nt: TGTGCCAGCAGCTTAGATCTACCAGGGTATAATTCACCCCTCCACTTT
cdr3_aa: CASSLDLPGYNSPLHF

j_call: TRBJ1-3
clone_size: once
v_call: TRBV6-1
d_call: NA
cdr3_nt: TGTGCCAGCAGTGAGGCACGGAGCTCCTTCTCTGGAAACACCATATATTTT
cdr3_aa: CASSEARSSFSGNTIYF

j_call: TRBJ2-7
clone_size: NA
v_call: TRBV5-5
d_call: TRBD1
cdr3_nt: TGTGCCAGCAGCTCCCGGGACAGGGTACTCGAGCAGTACTTC
cdr3_aa: CASSSRDRVLEQYF

j_call: TRBJ2-2
clone_size: NA
v_call: TRBV21-1
d_call: NA
cdr3_nt: TGTGCCAGCCCTAGACAGGGGGGGAGAACCGGGGAGCTGTTTTTT
cdr3_aa: CASPRQGGRTGELFF

j_call: TRBJ1-3
clone_size: NA
v_call: TRBV27
d_call: TRBD1
cdr3_nt: TGTGCCAGCAGGGGGGGACAGGGGGCTGGTGGAAACACCATATATTTT
cdr3_aa: CASRGGQGAGGNTIYF

j_call: TRBJ1-1
clone_size: few
v_call: TRBV5-1
d_call: NA
cdr3_nt: TGCGCCAGCAGCTTGTTGCAGGGAAAGAACACTGAAGCTTTCTTT
cdr3_aa: CASSLLQGKNTEAFF

j_call: TRBJ2-7
clone_size: once
v_call: TRBV29-1
d_call: NA
cdr3_nt: TGCAGCGTTGAAAGGCAGGGGTATGGACAGTACTTC
cdr3_aa: CSVERQGYGQYF

j_call: TRBJ2-6
clone_size: NA
v_call: TRBV7-2
d_call: NA
cdr3_nt: TGTGCCAGCATGAAAGGGGCGGCTGGGGCCAACGTCCTGACTTTC
cdr3_aa: CASMKGAAGANVLTF

j_call: TRBJ1-5
clone_size: NA
v_call: TRBV6-1
d_call: NA
cdr3_nt: TGTGCCAGCAGTTGGCCTGGACTTCAGCCCCAGCATTTT
cdr3_aa: CASSWPGLQPQHF

j_call: TRBJ2-3
clone_size: NA
v_call: TRBV4-1
d_call: TRBD2
cdr3_nt: TGCGCCAGCAGCCATCGGACTAGCGGAGCTAGCACAGATACGCAGTATTTT
cdr3_aa: CASSHRTSGASTDTQYF

j_call: TRBJ1-2
clone_size: few
v_call: TRBV27
d_call: NA
cdr3_nt: TGTGCCAGCAGTTTATCCAGCAGGGGTTCTGGCTACACCTTC
cdr3_aa: CASSLSSRGSGYTF

j_call: TRBJ1-5
clone_size: NA
v_call: TRBV5-1
d_call: TRBD1
cdr3_nt: TGCGCCAGCAGCGAACAGGGGAATAGCAATCAGCCCCAGCATTTT
cdr3_aa: CASSEQGNSNQPQHF

j_call: TRBJ1-1
clone_size: NA
v_call: TRBV3-1/TRBV3-2
d_call: TRBD1
cdr3_nt: TGTGCCAGCAGCCTATACTTCGACAGGGGACTTGAAGCTTTCTTT
cdr3_aa: CASSLYFDRGLEAFF

j_call: TRBJ1-1
clone_size: NA
v_call: TRBV10-2
d_call: TRBD1
cdr3_nt: TGCGCCAGCATTGAGACAGGGGACACTGAAGCTTTCTTT
cdr3_aa: CASIETGDTEAFF

j_call: TRBJ1-5
clone_size: NA
v_call: TRBV7-2
d_call: NA
cdr3_nt: TGTGCCAGCAGCTTAGGGCCCCCCGGGTCGGGCAATCAGCCCCAGCATTTT
cdr3_aa: CASSLGPPGSGNQPQHF

j_call: TRBJ2-5
clone_size: NA
v_call: TRBV5-4
d_call: NA
cdr3_nt: TGTGCCAGCAGCTTGGCCAAAATTGTAGAGACCCAGTACTTC
cdr3_aa: CASSLAKIVETQYF

j_call: TRBJ1-1
clone_size: NA
v_call: TRBV5-6
d_call: TRBD1
cdr3_nt: TGTGCCAGCAGCTTGTTTGCAGGGGGTAACACTGAAGCTTTCTTT
cdr3_aa: CASSLFAGGNTEAFF

j_call: TRBJ1-1
clone_size: NA
v_call: TRBV7-3
d_call: NA
cdr3_nt: TGTGCCAGCAGCTTAGGGGGCAGGGGTTCCACTGAAGCTTTCTTT
cdr3_aa: CASSLGGRGSTEAFF

j_call: TRBJ1-2
clone_size: few
v_call: TRBV5-4
d_call: TRBD1
cdr3_nt: TGTGCCAGCAGCCCTGGACAGGACTATGGCTACACCTTC
cdr3_aa: CASSPGQDYGYTF

j_call: TRBJ2-2
clone_size: NA
v_call: TRBV30
d_call: NA
cdr3_nt: TGTGCCTGGAATACTGGGAACACCGGGGAGCTGTTTTTT
cdr3_aa: CAWNTGNTGELFF